Listed below are T cell receptor beta chains from one sample, sequenced in a study of cytomegalovirus exposure and HLA in healthy donors. Sequencing was performed with immunoSEQ multiplex PCR; in TCRdb, only in-frame clones are kept and a portion is missing. Found here are 45,000 to 70,000 clones; the top ten clones hold less than 15%. Material: PBMCs. The source is a woman younger than 45 in good health and CMV-seropositive. CDR3s include the opening cysteine and the closing phenylalanine or tryptophan. Fields, in order: D gene, V gene, J gene, CDR3 protein, CDR3 DNA. A D gene is named only where the DNA matches it firmly.

>NA|TRBV7-9|TRBJ2-7
CASSLARGNEQYF
TGTGCCAGCAGCTTAGCGCGCGGAAACGAGCAGTACTTC
>TRBD1|TRBV4-1|TRBJ2-5
CASSRGTGGGETQYF
TGCGCCAGCAGCCGGGGGACAGGGGGAGGAGAGACCCAGTACTTC
>TRBD1|TRBV29-1|TRBJ1-1
CSVARGPRTEAFF
TGCAGCGTTGCCAGGGGGCCACGCACTGAAGCTTTCTTT
>NA|TRBV7-9|TRBJ2-1
CASRVSSSLRNEQFF
TGTGCCAGCAGGGTATCTAGCTCCCTGCGGAATGAGCAGTTCTTC
>NA|TRBV10-2|TRBJ2-5
CASSESTRQETQYF
TGCGCCAGCAGTGAGTCAACGCGTCAAGAGACCCAGTACTTC
>NA|TRBV9|TRBJ1-3
CASSASGVTGNTIYF
TGTGCCAGCAGCGCATCGGGGGTAACTGGAAACACCATATATTTT
>NA|TRBV30|TRBJ1-6
CAWGGKEGPLDSPLHF
TGTGCCTGGGGGGGAAAGGAGGGACCCCTCGATTCACCCCTCCACTTT
>TRBD2|TRBV6-5|TRBJ2-7
CASSFALAGGAYEQYF
TGTGCCAGCAGTTTCGCTCTAGCGGGAGGCGCCTACGAGCAGTACTTC
>NA|TRBV11-2|TRBJ1-2
CASSLAFGSATYGYTF
TGTGCCAGCAGCTTAGCTTTTGGCAGCGCGACCTATGGCTACACCTTC
>NA|TRBV27|TRBJ1-2
CASSFPTGPDGGYTF
TGTGCCAGCAGTTTCCCGACAGGCCCTGATGGTGGCTACACCTTC
>NA|TRBV29-1|TRBJ1-2
CSVIRTDYGYTF
TGCAGCGTTATACGGACAGACTATGGCTACACCTTC
>TRBD1|TRBV30|TRBJ2-7
CACLGQGGYEQYF
TGTGCCTGCTTAGGACAGGGTGGCTACGAGCAGTACTTC
>TRBD1|TRBV4-1|TRBJ1-6
CASSQGDRGTPLHF
TGCGCCAGCAGCCAAGGGGACAGGGGCACACCCCTCCACTTT
>NA|TRBV7-9|TRBJ1-2
CASSQVPLNYGYTF
TGTGCCAGCAGCCAAGTCCCACTGAACTATGGCTACACCTTC
>TRBD2|TRBV2|TRBJ2-7
CARSGLAGTTYEQYF
TGTGCCAGATCAGGACTAGCGGGCACCACGTACGAGCAGTACTTC
>NA|TRBV28|TRBJ1-5
CASSLRGTTNQPQHF
TGTGCCAGCAGCCTCCGGGGGACGACCAATCAGCCCCAGCATTTT
>TRBD2|TRBV29-1|TRBJ2-2
CSVEELAGDNTGELFF
TGCAGCGTTGAAGAATTGGCGGGGGACAACACCGGGGAGCTGTTTTTT
>TRBD2|TRBV7-6|TRBJ2-3
CASSPLAGSTDTQYF
TGTGCCAGCAGCCCTCTAGCGGGAAGCACAGATACGCAGTATTTT
>NA|TRBV6-1|TRBJ2-3
CASLGSTDTQYF
TGTGCCAGCTTGGGCAGCACAGATACGCAGTATTTT
>NA|TRBV4-2|TRBJ1-1
CASSQLMTGRNTEAFF
TGTGCCAGCAGCCAATTAATGACAGGTCGGAACACTGAAGCTTTCTTT
>NA|TRBV19|TRBJ1-5
CASSPRRQERNQPQHF
TGTGCCAGTAGTCCCAGGCGACAGGAACGCAATCAGCCCCAGCATTTT
>NA|TRBV5-1|TRBJ1-4
CASSFGVRGGNEKLFF
TGCGCCAGCAGCTTTGGGGTCAGGGGCGGTAATGAAAAACTGTTTTTT
>NA|TRBV5-5|TRBJ1-2
CASSLRMAVTDYGYTF
TGTGCCAGCAGCTTGAGAATGGCCGTTACCGACTATGGCTACACCTTC
>NA|TRBV6-5|TRBJ1-1
CASSYGPGPTEAFF
TGTGCCAGCAGTTACGGTCCAGGGCCAACTGAAGCTTTCTTT
>NA|TRBV6-4|TRBJ2-3
CASSVGREGDTQYF
TGTGCCAGCAGTGTTGGCCGAGAGGGAGATACGCAGTATTTT
>TRBD1|TRBV4-1|TRBJ1-4
CASSRTGSNEKLFF
TGCGCCAGCAGCCGGACAGGGTCCAACGAAAAACTGTTTTTT
>NA|TRBV9|TRBJ1-4
CASSDGGDEKLFF
TGTGCCAGCAGCGACGGGGGGGATGAAAAACTGTTTTTT
>TRBD2|TRBV18|TRBJ2-5
CASSPRTSGGQETQYF
TGTGCCAGCTCACCTAGGACTAGCGGGGGTCAAGAGACCCAGTACTTC
>NA|TRBV18|TRBJ2-5
CASSPPVAQETQYF
TGTGCCAGCTCACCACCGGTGGCCCAAGAGACCCAGTACTTC
>TRBD1|TRBV9|TRBJ1-1
CASSAPQGTNTEAFF
TGTGCCAGCAGCGCTCCACAGGGGACGAACACTGAAGCTTTCTTT
>NA|TRBV10-3|TRBJ1-1
CAISTGRQGAFF
TGTGCCATCAGTACAGGGCGTCAAGGAGCTTTCTTT
>TRBD2|TRBV19|TRBJ2-1
CASRGLAEEGEQFF
TGTGCCAGTAGAGGACTAGCGGAGGAAGGTGAGCAGTTCTTC
>NA|TRBV7-3|TRBJ2-7
CASSPLAALANEQYF
TGTGCCAGCAGCCCCCTCGCGGCTCTAGCAAATGAGCAGTACTTC
>NA|TRBV4-1|TRBJ2-7
CASSQEVVSEQYF
TGCGCCAGCAGCCAAGAGGTTGTTAGCGAGCAGTACTTC
>NA|TRBV7-9|TRBJ2-7
CASRTGSYEQYF
TGTGCCAGCAGGACAGGATCCTACGAGCAGTACTTC
>TRBD2|TRBV10-1|TRBJ2-7
CASRKTSGKTYEQYF
TGCGCCAGCAGAAAGACTAGCGGAAAAACCTACGAGCAGTACTTC
>NA|TRBV6-1|TRBJ1-1
CASRGEGGLVEAFF
TGTGCCAGCAGGGGGGAGGGGGGGCTGGTTGAAGCTTTCTTT
>NA|TRBV7-2|TRBJ1-4
CASSRDGVNEKLFF
TGTGCCAGCAGCCGAGACGGGGTGAATGAAAAACTGTTTTTT
>NA|TRBV7-4|TRBJ1-5
CASSLEKETAYQPQHF
TGTGCCAGCAGCTTAGAGAAGGAGACAGCATACCAGCCCCAGCATTTT
>NA|TRBV10-3|TRBJ1-5
CAISESGQAFLNQPQHF
TGTGCCATCAGTGAGTCGGGCCAGGCTTTTCTCAATCAGCCCCAGCATTTT
>NA|TRBV4-1|TRBJ2-6
CASSQVFSGANVLTF
TGCGCCAGCAGCCAAGTCTTCTCTGGGGCCAACGTCCTGACTTTC
>NA|TRBV10-2|TRBJ2-2
CASFGQSGELFF
TGCGCCAGCTTCGGACAGTCCGGGGAGCTGTTTTTT
>NA|TRBV27|TRBJ1-5
CASRGSRGHQPQHF
TGTGCCAGCAGGGGGAGCAGGGGTCATCAGCCCCAGCATTTT
>TRBD1|TRBV6-6|TRBJ2-3
CASSSPDRGTDTQYF
TGTGCCAGCAGTAGTCCGGACAGGGGCACAGATACGCAGTATTTT
>TRBD1|TRBV5-6|TRBJ2-5
CASSQDRGLQETQYF
TGTGCCAGCAGCCAGGACAGGGGGCTCCAAGAGACCCAGTACTTC
>TRBD1|TRBV5-1|TRBJ1-1
CASSLGGQGPTEAFF
TGCGCCAGCAGCTTGGGGGGACAGGGCCCGACTGAAGCTTTCTTT
>NA|TRBV30|TRBJ1-3
CAWSRGRTRNSGNTIYF
TGTGCCTGGAGTCGAGGCCGGACAAGAAACTCTGGAAACACCATATATTTT
>NA|TRBV7-8|TRBJ2-7
CASSLAGVSHEQYF
TGTGCCAGCAGCTTAGCGGGAGTTTCCCACGAGCAGTACTTC
>TRBD1|TRBV2|TRBJ2-3
CASSQDRGTDTQYF
TGTGCCAGCAGTCAGGACAGGGGTACAGATACGCAGTATTTT
>NA|TRBV11-2|TRBJ2-5
CASSLRARVRETQYF
TGTGCCAGCAGCTTAAGGGCGCGGGTAAGGGAGACCCAGTACTTC
>TRBD1|TRBV15|TRBJ1-1
CATQDRGLMNTEAFF
TGTGCCACCCAGGACAGGGGTCTTATGAACACTGAAGCTTTCTTT
>TRBD2|TRBV2|TRBJ2-1
CASMGTSASSYNEQFF
TGTGCCAGCATGGGGACTAGCGCCAGCTCCTACAATGAGCAGTTCTTC
>NA|TRBV6-1|TRBJ1-5
CASSDGVAGNNQPQHF
TGTGCCAGCAGTGACGGTGTGGCGGGGAACAATCAGCCCCAGCATTTT
>NA|TRBV5-5|TRBJ2-5
CASSPGGQETQYF
TGTGCCAGCAGCCCAGGAGGGCAGGAGACCCAGTACTTC
>TRBD1|TRBV6-5|TRBJ1-3
CASSYTGTGVGNTIYF
TGTGCCAGCAGTTACACCGGGACAGGGGTAGGAAACACCATATATTTT
>TRBD2|TRBV7-6|TRBJ2-1
CASSSGTSGGADNEQFF
TGTGCCAGCAGCTCCGGGACTAGCGGGGGGGCCGACAATGAGCAGTTCTTC
>TRBD1|TRBV9|TRBJ2-2
CASSHWDRGSTGELFF
TGTGCCAGCAGCCACTGGGACAGGGGAAGCACCGGGGAGCTGTTTTTT
>NA|TRBV25-1|TRBJ1-5
CASRGRGNQPQHF
TGTGCCAGCAGGGGCAGGGGCAATCAGCCCCAGCATTTT
>NA|TRBV30|TRBJ2-7
CAWSVRGTYEQYF
TGTGCCTGGAGTGTTAGGGGAACCTACGAGCAGTACTTC